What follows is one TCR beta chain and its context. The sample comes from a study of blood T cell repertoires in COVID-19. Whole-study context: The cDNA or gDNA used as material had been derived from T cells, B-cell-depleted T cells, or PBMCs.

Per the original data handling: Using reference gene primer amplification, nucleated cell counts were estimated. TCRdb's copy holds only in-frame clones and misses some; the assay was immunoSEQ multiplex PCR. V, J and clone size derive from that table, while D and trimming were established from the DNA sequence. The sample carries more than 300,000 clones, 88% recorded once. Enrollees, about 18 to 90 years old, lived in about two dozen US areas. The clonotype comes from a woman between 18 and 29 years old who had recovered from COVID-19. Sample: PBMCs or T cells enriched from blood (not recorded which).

Written as DNA, the CDR3 is TGTGCCAGCAGCCCCACAGGGCCTGGGGCCAACGTCCTGACTTTC. The encoded protein is CASSPTGPGANVLTF. The chain recombines TRBV5-6 with TRBJ2-6, with D possibly TRBD1 on 6 matching bases. From germline, CDR1 is SGHDT and CDR2 YYEEEE. The CDR3 extends over 15 amino acids. Trimming took 4 bases from V and 2 from J, leaving 10 bases between them.